This record looks at one T cell receptor beta chain sequence and its context. Sequencing used immunoSEQ multiplex PCR; TCRdb keeps in-frame clones, though not all of them. The table shows hundreds of thousands of clones, with about 86% occurring only once. The data belong to a study of blood T cell repertoires in COVID-19. The junction had 3 bases not matched to a gene; V was cut back by 3 bases and J by 0 bases. Per germline, CDR1 MNHEY and CDR2 SMNVEV (reference sequence). The CDR3 spans 16 residues. The sequence was obtained from a woman at least 80 years old with acute or convalescent COVID-19. Sequenced sample: peripheral blood. The genes are TRBV27 and TRBJ2-4; the match to TRBD1 covers 9 bases. The CDR3 DNA reads TGTGCCAGCAGTTTGGACAGGGGAACAGCCAAAAACATTCAGTACTTC. Translated, it gives CASSLDRGTAKNIQYF.